This T cell receptor (beta chain) was captured by sequencing in a study of Ad26.COV2.S vaccination and SARS-CoV-2 variants. This clone was detected only once. Antigen: not known. Overall study results and limits: Spike-specific TCR breadth was greater after Ad26.COV2.S than placebo.

Profiled with immunoSEQ multiplex PCR; TCRdb holds only in-frame clones, not every one. Of 350,000 to 550,000 clones in the sample, about 88% were seen once. Treatment given: roughly 18 received Ad26.COV2.S at low or high dose, single or two shots; 5 received placebo; per-sample allocation not given. All samples were drawn on day 63, counting from the first vaccine or placebo injection. An Ad26 vector carrying the Wuhan-strain SARS-CoV-2 spike served as the vaccine. This CDR3 spans 14 amino acids. V dropped 3 bases and J dropped 1 base, with 9 bases sitting between them. Germline CDR1 SGHTA, CDR2 FQGNSA.

Specimen: peripheral blood, collected in a trial of Ad26.COV2.S vaccine versus placebo. This chain connects TRBV7-2 to TRBJ1-1; D unclear. The sequence was obtained from a person aged 18 to 65 who received the Ad26.COV2.S COVID-19 vaccine or a placebo. CDR3 bases: TGTGCCAGCAGCTTGGCGATAGAGAACACTGAAGCTTTCTTT. Translating it yields CASSLAIENTEAFF.